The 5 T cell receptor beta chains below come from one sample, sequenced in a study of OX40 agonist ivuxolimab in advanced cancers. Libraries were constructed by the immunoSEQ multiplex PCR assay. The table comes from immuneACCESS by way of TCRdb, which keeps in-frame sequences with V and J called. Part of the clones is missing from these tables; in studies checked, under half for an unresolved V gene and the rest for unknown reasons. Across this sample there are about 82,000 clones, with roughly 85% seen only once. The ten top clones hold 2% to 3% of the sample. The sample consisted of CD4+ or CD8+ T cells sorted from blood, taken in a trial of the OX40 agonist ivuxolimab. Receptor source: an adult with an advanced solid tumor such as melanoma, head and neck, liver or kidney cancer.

This CDR3 reads CASSVAGGEDNEQFF. CDR3 bases: TGTGCCAGCAGCGTAGCCGGGGGCGAAGACAATGAGCAGTTCTTC. The J gene is TRBJ2-1, the V gene TRBV9; the D call may be TRBD1 or TRBD2 (6 bases each). Germline values: CDR1 SGDLS, CDR2 YYNGEE. V shed 0 bases and J shed 5 bases, with 12 bases lying between them. The CDR3 consists of 15 residues.

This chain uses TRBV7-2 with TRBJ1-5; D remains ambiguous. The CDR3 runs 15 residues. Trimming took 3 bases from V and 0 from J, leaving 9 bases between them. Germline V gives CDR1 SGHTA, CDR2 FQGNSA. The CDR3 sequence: CASSFTPNSNQPQHF. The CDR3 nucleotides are TGTGCCAGCAGCTTCACCCCGAATAGCAATCAGCCCCAGCATTTT.

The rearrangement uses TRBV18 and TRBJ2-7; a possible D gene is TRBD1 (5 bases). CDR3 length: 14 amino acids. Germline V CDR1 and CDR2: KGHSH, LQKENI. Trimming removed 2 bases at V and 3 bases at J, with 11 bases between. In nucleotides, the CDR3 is TGTGCCAGCTCACCAAATTCAGGGCTCTACGAGCAGTACTTC. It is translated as CASSPNSGLYEQYF.

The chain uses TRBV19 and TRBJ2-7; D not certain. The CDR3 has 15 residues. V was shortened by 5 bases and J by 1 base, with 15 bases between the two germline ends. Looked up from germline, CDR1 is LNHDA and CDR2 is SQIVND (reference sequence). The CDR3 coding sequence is TGTGCCAGTAGTCCCCGTAGACTGTCTTCCTACGAGCAGTACTTC. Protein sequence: CASSPRRLSSYEQYF.

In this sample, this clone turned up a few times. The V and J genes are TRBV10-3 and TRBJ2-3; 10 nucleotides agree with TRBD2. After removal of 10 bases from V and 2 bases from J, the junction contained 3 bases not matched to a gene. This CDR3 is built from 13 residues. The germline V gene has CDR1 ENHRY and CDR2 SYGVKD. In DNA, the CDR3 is TGTGCCACCCTAGCGGGGGCCACAGATACGCAGTATTTT. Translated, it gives CATLAGATDTQYF.